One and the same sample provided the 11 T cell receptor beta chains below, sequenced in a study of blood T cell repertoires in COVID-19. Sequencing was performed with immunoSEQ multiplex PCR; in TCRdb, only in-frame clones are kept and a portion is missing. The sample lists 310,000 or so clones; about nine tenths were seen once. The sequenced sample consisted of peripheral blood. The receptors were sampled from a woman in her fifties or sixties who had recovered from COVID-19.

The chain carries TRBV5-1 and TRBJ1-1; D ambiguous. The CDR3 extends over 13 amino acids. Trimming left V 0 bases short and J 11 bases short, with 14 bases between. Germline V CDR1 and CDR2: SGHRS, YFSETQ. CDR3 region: CASSLGRSEVAFF. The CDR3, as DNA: TGCGCCAGCAGCTTGGGACGGTCTGAGGTGGCTTTCTTT.

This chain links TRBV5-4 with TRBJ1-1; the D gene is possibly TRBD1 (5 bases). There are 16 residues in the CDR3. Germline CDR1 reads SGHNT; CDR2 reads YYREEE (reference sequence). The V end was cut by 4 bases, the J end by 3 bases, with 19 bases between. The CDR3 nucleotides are TGTGCCAGCAGCCCGGGGGGAAGGGGTGGGGACACTGAAGCTTTCTTT. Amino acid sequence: CASSPGGRGGDTEAFF.

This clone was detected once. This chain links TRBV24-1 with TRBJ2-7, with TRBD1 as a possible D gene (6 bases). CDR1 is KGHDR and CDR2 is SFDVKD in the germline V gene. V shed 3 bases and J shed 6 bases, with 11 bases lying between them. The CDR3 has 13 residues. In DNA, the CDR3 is TGTGCCACCAGTGATGGTGACAGGCGCGAGCAGTACTTC. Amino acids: CATSDGDRREQYF.

The CDR3 coding sequence is TGTGCCAGCAGCCAAGAAAACAGCGGGGTCTCCTACAATGAGCAGTTCTTC. Translating it yields CASSQENSGVSYNEQFF. The V and J genes are TRBV4-2 and TRBJ2-1; TRBD2 aligns across 7 bases. V was pared by 0 bases and J by 0 bases, with 5 bases of the junction left unmatched. The germline V gene encodes CDR1 LGHNA and CDR2 YNFKEQ. The CDR3 totals 17 residues.

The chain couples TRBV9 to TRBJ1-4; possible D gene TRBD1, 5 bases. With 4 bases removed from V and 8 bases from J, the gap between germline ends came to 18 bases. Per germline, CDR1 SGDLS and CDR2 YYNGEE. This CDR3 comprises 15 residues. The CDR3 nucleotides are TGTGCCAGCAGCCCCGGGCCAGGGAATGGGGAAAAACTGTTTTTT. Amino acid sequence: CASSPGPGNGEKLFF.

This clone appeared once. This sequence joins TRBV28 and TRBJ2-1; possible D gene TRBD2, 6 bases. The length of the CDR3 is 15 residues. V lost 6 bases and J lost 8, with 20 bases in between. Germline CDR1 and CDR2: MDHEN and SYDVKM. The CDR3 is CASRSPRRERDEQFF. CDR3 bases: TGTGCCAGCAGGAGCCCCCGGCGGGAAAGGGATGAGCAGTTCTTC.

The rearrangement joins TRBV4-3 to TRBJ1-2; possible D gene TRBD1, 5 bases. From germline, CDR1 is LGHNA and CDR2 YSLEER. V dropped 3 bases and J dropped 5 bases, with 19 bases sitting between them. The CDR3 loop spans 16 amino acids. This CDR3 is CASSQDNRPTVYGYTF. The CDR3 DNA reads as TGCGCCAGCAGCCAGGACAATCGACCGACGGTGTATGGCTACACCTTC.

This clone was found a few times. The CDR3 nucleotides read TGTGCCAGCAGCCCTGCCCTTAGACAGAATCCCAATCAGCCCCAGCATTTT. Protein: CASSPALRQNPNQPQHF. V gene TRBV7-8 combines with J gene TRBJ1-5, with D possibly TRBD1 on 5 matching bases. Trimming removed 5 bases from V and 3 bases from J, with 20 bases in between. Germline lookup yields CDR1 SGHVS and CDR2 FQNEAQ. This CDR3 has 17 amino acids.

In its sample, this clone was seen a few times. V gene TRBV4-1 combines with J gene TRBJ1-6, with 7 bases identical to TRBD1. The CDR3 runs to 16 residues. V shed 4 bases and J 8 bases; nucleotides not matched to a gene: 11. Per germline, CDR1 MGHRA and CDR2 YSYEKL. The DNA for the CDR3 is TGCGCCAGCAGCCTATCTCCTCAGGGACAGTATTCACCCCTCCACTTT. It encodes CASSLSPQGQYSPLHF.

The CDR3 here is CAISLGTGSGYTF. The CDR3 nucleotides are TGTGCCATCAGTCTCGGGACAGGGTCTGGCTACACCTTC. The chain links TRBV10-3 to TRBJ1-2; 9 positions match TRBD1. V was clipped by 5 bases and J by 7 bases; unmatched bases: 5. The CDR3 loop spans 13 amino acids. Germline assignment: CDR1 ENHRY and CDR2 SYGVKD.

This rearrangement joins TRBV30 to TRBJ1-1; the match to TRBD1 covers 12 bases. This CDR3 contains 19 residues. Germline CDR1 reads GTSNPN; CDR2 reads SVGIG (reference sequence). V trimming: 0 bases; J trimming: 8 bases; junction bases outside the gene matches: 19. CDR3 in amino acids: CAWSVRLGTGGVRSLEAFF. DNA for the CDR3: TGTGCCTGGAGTGTAAGGTTAGGGACAGGGGGCGTAAGAAGTCTCGAAGCTTTCTTT.